This T cell receptor beta chain was observed in a study of T-cell reconstitution after alpha-beta-depleted transplantation in children. Study-wide points: Surviving recipient cells, namely T cells and thymic progenitors, were the source of high day-60 TCRbeta diversity in some patients. Approximately two months post-transplant, alpha-beta T cells reportedly originated from several hundred expanded graft clones. A year had passed since transplant, and T-cell counts and diversity by then came mostly from newly produced T cells.

Preparing the TCRbeta library involved the use of unique molecular identifiers. TCRdb re-called the PCR reads through MiXCR, storing one row per CDR3 protein. Altogether more than 75,000 distinct CDR3 sequences are present, 23% being singletons, with the ten largest covering roughly 23%. V dropped 5 bases and J dropped 3 bases, with 7 bases sitting between them. CDR3 length equals 11 residues. Per germline, CDR1 DFQATT and CDR2 SNEGSKA (reference sequence). As to this clonotype: The antigen remains undetermined.

Material: PBMCs, obtained before TCRalphabeta/CD19-depleted stem cell transplant. V is TRBV20-1 and J is TRBJ1-2; maybe TRBD1 (5 bases). The TCR originated in a boy aged 2 to 10 with acute lymphoblastic leukemia, due to receive a stem cell transplant. CDR3 coding DNA: TGCAGTGCTGGGGGGGACTATGGCTACACCTTC. It is translated as CSAGGDYGYTF.